These 9 T cell receptor beta chains share one sample of origin, sequenced in a study of early stage breast cancer tumors. TCRdb keeps only in-frame clones here, not all; method: immunoSEQ multiplex PCR. The sample consists of over 25,000 clones, around 50% of them appearing once. The specimen was breast tumor tissue. The receptors were gathered from a person between 50 and 60 years old with breast cancer.

V and J are TRBV10-3 and TRBJ2-3, with 8 nucleotides matching TRBD2. Trimming took 3 bases from V and 4 from J; bases not matched to a gene: 6. The V gene's germline CDR1 is ENHRY and CDR2 SYGVKD. This CDR3 region has 15 residues. The CDR3: CAISEGGRPADTQYF. CDR3 nucleotides: TGTGCCATCAGTGAAGGCGGGAGGCCCGCAGATACGCAGTATTTT.

This chain uses TRBV10-3 with TRBJ1-1; D may be TRBD1 (5 bases). The CDR3 extends over 15 amino acids. The germline V gene has CDR1 ENHRY and CDR2 SYGVKD. V was trimmed by 0 bases and J by 4 bases, leaving 12 bases between them. CDR3 in DNA: TGTGCCATCAGTGAGTCGGGAGGGAGGGGCACTGAAGCTTTCTTT. Residues: CAISESGGRGTEAFF.

J is TRBJ1-1 and V is TRBV5-4, with 8 bases that match TRBD1. CDR3 length: 15 amino acids. From germline, CDR1 is SGHNT and CDR2 YYREEE (reference sequence). Trimming removed 5 bases from V and 3 bases from J; junction bases left unmatched: 9. The CDR3 loop reads CASRSAGGADTEAFF. CDR3 sequence (DNA): TGTGCCAGCAGATCTGCAGGGGGCGCGGACACTGAAGCTTTCTTT.

The rearrangement uses TRBV7-3 and TRBJ2-1; D uncertain. V was clipped by 4 bases and J by 5 bases, with 9 bases between them. CDR1 and CDR2 from the germline V gene are SGHTA and FQGTGA. The CDR3 loop spans 13 amino acids. The CDR3 region has the DNA TGTGCCAGCAGCTCCAGCCGTGACAATGAGCAGTTCTTC. Protein: CASSSSRDNEQFF.

The rearrangement joins TRBV7-2 to TRBJ2-7; 9 bases are a match to TRBD2. J lost 0 bases, V lost 1 base, and 7 bases had no gene match. The CDR3 extends over 17 amino acids. Germline V gene lookup returns CDR1 SGHTA and CDR2 FQGNSA. The CDR3: CASSLVPTSGSSYEQYF. DNA of the CDR3: TGTGCCAGCAGCTTAGTCCCGACTAGCGGAAGCTCCTACGAGCAGTACTTC.

This chain connects TRBV6-5 to TRBJ2-5; a possible D gene is TRBD2 (5 bases). The J call may be faulty, since TRBJ2-7 better matches the DNA end. The CDR3 covers 15 residues. Germline CDR1 MNHEY, CDR2 SVGAGI. For the CDR3, the DNA is TGTGCCAGCAGACCCCCCGGGAAAAGCTCCTACGAGCAGTACTTC. As protein: CASRPPGKSSYEQYF.

The chain uses TRBV6-5 and TRBJ2-1; TRBD2 matches 7 bases. Germline CDR1 and CDR2: MNHEY and SVGAGI. With V trimmed by 6 bases and J by 9 bases, 11 bases remained unmatched. CDR3 length: 14 amino acids. As DNA, the CDR3 is TGTGCCAGCAGGGCGGGAGACCCCGGAGGTGAGCAGTTCTTC. As protein: CASRAGDPGGEQFF.

The chain is built from TRBV27 and TRBJ2-1; the D is unclear. V lost 3 bases and J lost 7, with 7 bases in between. Germline CDR1 reads MNHEY; CDR2 reads SMNVEV (reference sequence). This CDR3 region has 12 residues. In nucleotides, the CDR3 is TGTGCCAGCAGTTTCCGGCCAAATGAGCAGTTCTTC. Translating it yields CASSFRPNEQFF.

The rearrangement joins TRBV27 to TRBJ2-3; D call uncertain. CDR1 is MNHEY and CDR2 is SMNVEV in the germline V gene (reference sequence). The CDR3 is 14 residues long. With 4 bases removed from V and 1 base from J, the gap between germline ends came to 9 bases. CDR3 amino acids: CASSSSDRTDTQYF. The CDR3 bases are TGTGCCAGCAGTTCCTCGGACCGCACAGATACGCAGTATTTT.